This TCR beta chain was profiled in a study of OX40 agonist ivuxolimab in advanced cancers. Study information: Ivuxolimab, which is an agonistic anti-OX40 (CD134) antibody, was administered to the patients. A diagnosis of hepatocellular carcinoma, melanoma, renal cell or head and neck cancer was present in dose-escalation patients. Eligibility admitted prior anti-PD-1, anti-PD-L1 or anti-CTLA-4 therapy; roughly 39% had some. One patient with hepatocellular carcinoma and two with cutaneous melanoma, three in all, had partial responses.

The CDR3 loop spans 14 amino acids. Germline CDR1 and CDR2: LNHNV and YYDKDF (reference sequence). Trimming removed 8 bases from V and 4 bases from J, with 14 bases in between. Sequencing used immunoSEQ multiplex PCR; TCRdb keeps in-frame clones, though not all of them. The table shows approximately 15,000 clones, with about 88% occurring only once. The material sequenced was CD4+ or CD8+ T cells sorted from blood, taken in a trial of the OX40 agonist ivuxolimab. The chain joins TRBV15 to TRBJ2-2; D call uncertain. This clonotype was obtained from an adult with an advanced solid tumor such as melanoma, head and neck, liver or kidney cancer. The CDR3 spells CATSVVVFTGELFF. The CDR3 coding sequence is TGTGCCACCTCGGTCGTGGTCTTCACCGGGGAGCTGTTTTTT.